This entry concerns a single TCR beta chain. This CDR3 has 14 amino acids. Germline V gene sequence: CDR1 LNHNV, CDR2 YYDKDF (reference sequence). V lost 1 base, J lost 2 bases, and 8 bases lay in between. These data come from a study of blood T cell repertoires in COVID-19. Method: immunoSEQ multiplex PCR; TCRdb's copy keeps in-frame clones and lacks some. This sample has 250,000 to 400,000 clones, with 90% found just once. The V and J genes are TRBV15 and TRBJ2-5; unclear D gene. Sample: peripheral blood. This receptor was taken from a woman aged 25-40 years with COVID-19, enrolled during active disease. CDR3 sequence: CATSRALDQETQYF. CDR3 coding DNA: TGTGCCACCAGCAGAGCCCTAGATCAAGAGACCCAGTACTTC.